The 12 T cell receptor beta chains reported below all come from one sample, sequenced in a study of cytomegalovirus exposure and HLA in healthy donors. Profiled with immunoSEQ multiplex PCR; TCRdb holds only in-frame clones, not every one. The sample contains more than 95,000 clones, about 96% of which appear only once. Material: PBMCs. These receptor sequences come from a man aged 18-30 years in good health and CMV-seronegative.

V gene TRBV28 combines with J gene TRBJ1-2, with 7 bases lining up with TRBD1. The CDR3 extends over 14 amino acids. Unmatched junction bases numbered 4, after V lost 3 bases and J lost 3 bases. Germline lookup yields CDR1 MDHEN and CDR2 SYDVKM. The CDR3 loop reads CASSLDRMDYGYTF. The CDR3 bases are TGTGCCAGCAGTTTGGACAGGATGGACTATGGCTACACCTTC.

The V and J genes are TRBV7-9 and TRBJ2-1; 10 positions agree with TRBD1. CDR3 length equals 15 residues. The junction had 5 bases not matched to a gene; V was cut back by 7 bases and J by 2 bases. Germline loops: CDR1 SEHNR, CDR2 FQNEAQ (reference sequence). The CDR3 region is CASTLGQGTYNEQFF. Written as DNA, the CDR3 is TGTGCCAGCACGCTGGGACAGGGGACCTACAATGAGCAGTTCTTC.

This chain's CDR3 is CASRPDRVHEQYF. The CDR3 bases are TGTGCCAGCAGGCCAGACAGGGTTCACGAGCAGTACTTC. The chain has TRBV7-9 and TRBJ2-7, with TRBD1 matching over 7 bases. CDR1 SEHNR and CDR2 FQNEAQ come from the germline V gene (reference sequence). The CDR3 sequence is 13 residues long. The V segment lost 6 bases and the J segment 5 bases; nucleotides outside the gene matches: 7.

The chain employs TRBV7-9 and TRBJ2-3, with TRBD2 identical over 7 bases. Germline V CDR1 and CDR2: SEHNR, FQNEAQ (reference sequence). There are 13 residues in the CDR3. The trim removed 9 bases at V and 4 bases at J, leaving 7 bases unmatched. CDR3 nucleotides: TGTGCCAGTAGTCGGGAGGAGGCAGATACGCAGTATTTT. Translated, it gives CASSREEADTQYF.

The CDR3 loop reads CASSFTSGRNEQFF. The CDR3 DNA sequence: TGTGCCAGCAGCTTTACTAGCGGGAGGAATGAGCAGTTCTTC. The chain couples TRBV11-2 to TRBJ2-1, with 12 positions matching TRBD2. This CDR3 contains 14 residues. V lost 3 bases and J lost 7; bases outside the gene matches: 1. CDR1 and CDR2 from the germline V gene are SGHAT and FQNNGV.

This clone was detected once. The chain links TRBV6-1 to TRBJ1-2; 9 nucleotides agree with TRBD1. After removal of 6 bases from V and 8 bases from J, the junction contained 7 bases not matched to a gene. Germline loops: CDR1 MNHNS, CDR2 SASEGT. This CDR3 is built from 13 residues. For the CDR3, the DNA is TGTGCCAGCAGACAGGGGGCGGAGTTCGGCTACACCTTC. This sequence encodes CASRQGAEFGYTF.

Note on this clone: The junction shows a germline mismatch at one end, possibly a read error. J is TRBJ2-7 and V is TRBV4-3; the match to TRBD1 covers 9 bases. CDR3 length: 17 amino acids. The germline V gene encodes CDR1 LGHNA and CDR2 YSLEER. The CDR3 loop is CASSQGSGTGISSEQYF. CDR3 DNA sequence: TGCGCCAGCAGCCAAGGCTCCGGGACAGGGATATCCTCCGAGCAGTACTTC.

The chain carries TRBV5-1 and TRBJ2-1, with 8 bases aligning to TRBD1. The V and J ends lost 4 bases and 6 bases, in that order; junction bases with no gene match: 3. Per germline, CDR1 SGHRS and CDR2 YFSETQ. This CDR3 region has 13 residues. DNA of the CDR3: TGCGCCAGCAGCGTCACAGGGGGCAATGAGCAGTTCTTC. Translation gives CASSVTGGNEQFF.

This chain joins TRBV9 and TRBJ2-1; 10 bases map to TRBD2. Germline CDR1 SGDLS, CDR2 YYNGEE. V shed 3 bases, J shed 5 bases, and the junction held 5 bases outside the gene matches. The CDR3 runs to 15 residues. As DNA, the CDR3 is TGTGCCAGCAGCGCTAGCGGGAGCGCGAACAATGAGCAGTTCTTC. Its protein is CASSASGSANNEQFF.

This CDR3 reads CASSLVGGGLLSYEQYF. CDR3 nucleotide sequence: TGTGCCAGCAGCTTAGTGGGGGGAGGGCTTCTTTCGTACGAGCAGTACTTC. V gene TRBV11-2 combines with J gene TRBJ2-7; 7 nucleotides line up with TRBD2. CDR1 and CDR2 (germline): SGHAT, FQNNGV. V lost 1 base to trimming and J lost 4 bases; unmatched junction nucleotides: 13. The CDR3 is made up of 17 amino acids.

The chain joins TRBV11-3 to TRBJ2-1, with 7 bases aligning to TRBD1. CDR1 and CDR2 (germline): SGHNT, YENEEA. V shed 4 bases and J 9 bases; nucleotides not matched to a gene: 6. CDR3 size: 13 residues. CDR3 nucleotide sequence: TGTGCCAGCAGCTCCGACAGGGTTGGTGAGCAGTTCTTC. It yields the protein CASSSDRVGEQFF. The full variable domain, in which reference TRBV11-3 and TRBJ2-1 provide the parts outside the CDR3, is EAGVVQSPRYKIIEKKQPVAFWCNPISGHNTLYWYLQNLGQGPELLIRYENEEAVDDSQLPKDRFSAERLKGVDSTLKIQPAELGDSAVYLCASSSDRVGEQFFGPGTRLTVL.

As for this clone: A junction end diverges from the germline sequence, so it may reflect a read error. The chain employs TRBV27 and TRBJ1-1, with TRBD1 as a possible D gene (5 bases). Germline V gives CDR1 MNHEY, CDR2 SMNVEV (reference sequence). This CDR3 region has 13 residues. The CDR3 DNA reads as TGTGCCAGCAGTTTTGGCGCGGACACCGAAGCTTTCTTT. The encoded protein is CASSFGADTEAFF.